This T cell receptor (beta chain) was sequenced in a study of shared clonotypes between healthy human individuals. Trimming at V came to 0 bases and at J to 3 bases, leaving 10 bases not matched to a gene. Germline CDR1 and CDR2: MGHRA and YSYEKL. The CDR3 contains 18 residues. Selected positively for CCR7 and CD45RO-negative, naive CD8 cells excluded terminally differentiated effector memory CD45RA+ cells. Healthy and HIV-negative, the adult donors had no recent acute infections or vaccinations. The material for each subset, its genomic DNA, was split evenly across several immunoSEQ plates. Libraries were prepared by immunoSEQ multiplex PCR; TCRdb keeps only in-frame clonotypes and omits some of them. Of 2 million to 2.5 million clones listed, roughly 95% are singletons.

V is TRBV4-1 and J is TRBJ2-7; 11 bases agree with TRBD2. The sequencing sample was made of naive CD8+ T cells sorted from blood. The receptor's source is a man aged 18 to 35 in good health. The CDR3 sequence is CASSQDLTRTSGHYEQYF. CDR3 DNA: TGCGCCAGCAGCCAAGATCTTACACGGACTAGCGGGCACTACGAGCAGTACTTC.